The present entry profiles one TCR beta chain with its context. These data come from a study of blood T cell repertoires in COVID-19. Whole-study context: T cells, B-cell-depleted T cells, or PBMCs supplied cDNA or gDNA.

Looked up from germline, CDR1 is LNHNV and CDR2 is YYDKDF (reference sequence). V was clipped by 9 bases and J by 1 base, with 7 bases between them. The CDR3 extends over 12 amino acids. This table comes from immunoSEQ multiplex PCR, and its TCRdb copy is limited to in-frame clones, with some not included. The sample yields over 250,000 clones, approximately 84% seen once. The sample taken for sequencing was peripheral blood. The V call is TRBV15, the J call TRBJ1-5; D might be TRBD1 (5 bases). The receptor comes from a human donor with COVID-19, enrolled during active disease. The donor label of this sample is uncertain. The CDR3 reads CATRQSNQPQHF. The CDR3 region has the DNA TGTGCCACAAGACAGAGCAATCAGCCCCAGCATTTT.